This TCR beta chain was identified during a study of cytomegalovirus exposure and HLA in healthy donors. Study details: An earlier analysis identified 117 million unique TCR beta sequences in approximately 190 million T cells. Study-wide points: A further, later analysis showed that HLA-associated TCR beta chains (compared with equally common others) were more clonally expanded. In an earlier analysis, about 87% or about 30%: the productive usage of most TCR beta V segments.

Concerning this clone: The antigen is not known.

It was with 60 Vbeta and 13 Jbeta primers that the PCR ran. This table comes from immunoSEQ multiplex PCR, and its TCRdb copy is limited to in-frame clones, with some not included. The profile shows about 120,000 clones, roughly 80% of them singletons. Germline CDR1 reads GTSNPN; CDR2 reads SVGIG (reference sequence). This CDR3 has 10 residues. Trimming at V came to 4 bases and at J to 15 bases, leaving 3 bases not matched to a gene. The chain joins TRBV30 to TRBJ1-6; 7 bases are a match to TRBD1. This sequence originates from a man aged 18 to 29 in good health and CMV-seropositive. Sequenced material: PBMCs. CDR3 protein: CAWKQGLLHF. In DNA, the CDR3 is TGTGCCTGGAAACAGGGGCTCCTCCACTTT.